The 26 T cell receptor beta chains below come from one sample, sequenced in a study of OX40 agonist ivuxolimab in advanced cancers. Sequencing was performed with immunoSEQ multiplex PCR; in TCRdb, only in-frame clones are kept and a portion is missing. This sample yields 51,000 or so clones, of which approximately 91% are seen a single time; about 14% belongs to the top ten. Sequencing was performed on CD4+ or CD8+ T cells sorted from blood, taken in a trial of the OX40 agonist ivuxolimab. The origin of the receptors is an adult with an advanced solid tumor such as melanoma, head and neck, liver or kidney cancer.

This chain joins TRBV19 and TRBJ1-5; maybe TRBD1 (6 bases). Between the trimmed V and J ends, which lost 4 bases and 0 bases, there was a span of 16 bases. CDR1 and CDR2 from the germline V gene are LNHDA and SQIVND (reference sequence). The CDR3 has 17 amino acids. CDR3 residues: CASSTRDRTHSNQPQHF. CDR3 nucleotide sequence: TGTGCCAGTAGTACCAGAGACAGGACCCATAGCAATCAGCCCCAGCATTTT.

The V and J genes are TRBV7-2 and TRBJ1-1; the D is unclear. This CDR3 contains 12 residues. CDR1 and CDR2 from the germline V gene are SGHTA and FQGNSA. Deletions cut 6 bases from V and 3 bases from J, with 8 bases between. DNA of the CDR3: TGTGCCAGCAGTCCGCCCTACACTGAAGCTTTCTTT. Its protein is CASSPPYTEAFF.

The chain carries TRBV5-1 and TRBJ2-1, with D perhaps assigned TRBD1 or TRBD2 (5 bases each). V was pared by 1 base and J by 15 bases, with 23 bases between. CDR1 and CDR2 (germline): SGHRS, YFSETQ. CDR3 length equals 15 residues. The CDR3 sequence is CASSLSPAGRWHWFF. The CDR3 coding sequence is TGCGCCAGCAGCTTGTCCCCGGCAGGGAGATGGCATTGGTTCTTC.

The chain joins TRBV7-9 to TRBJ1-2; TRBD1 aligns across 8 bases. The V gene end was trimmed by 0 bases and the J gene end by 6 bases; junction bases not matched to a gene: 6. The CDR3 length is 15 residues. The germline CDR1 and CDR2 sequences are SEHNR and FQNEAQ (reference sequence). The CDR3, as DNA: TGTGCCAGCAGCTTAGCGCGCAGGGGGCTGGATGGCTACACCTTC. Translated: CASSLARRGLDGYTF. The whole variable domain, filled in from reference TRBV7-9 and TRBJ1-2, reads DTGVSQNPRHKITKRGQNVTFRCDPISEHNRLYWYRQTLGQGPEFLTYFQNEAQLEKSRLLSDRFSAERPKGSFSTLEIQRTEQGDSAMYLCASSLARRGLDGYTFGSGTRLTVV.

The rearrangement joins TRBV4-1 to TRBJ1-1, with a possible D match to TRBD1 (6 bases). Germline V gene lookup returns CDR1 MGHRA and CDR2 YSYEKL. CDR3 length equals 15 residues. The ends were cut back, 4 bases at V and 0 bases at J, with 12 bases in the middle. CDR3 region: CASSLSGALNTEAFF. As DNA, the CDR3 is TGCGCCAGCAGCCTATCAGGGGCCCTGAACACTGAAGCTTTCTTT.

The chain combines TRBV5-4 with TRBJ2-3; TRBD2 matches at 11 bases. The CDR3 is made up of 16 amino acids. The ends lost 4 bases at V and 3 bases at J; junction bases unmatched: 7. Germline values: CDR1 SGHNT, CDR2 YYREEE (reference sequence). The CDR3 loop reads CASSTPGLAVTDTQYF. As DNA, the CDR3 is TGTGCCAGCAGCACACCGGGACTAGCGGTTACAGATACGCAGTATTTT.

The genes are TRBV5-8 and TRBJ1-2; a possible D gene is TRBD1 (5 bases). CDR3 length: 13 amino acids. Germline CDR1 is SGHTS and CDR2 is YDEGEE. Trimming shortened V by 5 bases and J by 4 bases, and 12 bases separated the two germline ends. The CDR3 sequence is CASSFTGGYGYTF. CDR3 DNA: TGTGCCAGCAGTTTTACAGGAGGCTATGGCTACACCTTC.

V is TRBV18 and J is TRBJ1-1, with a tentative D call TRBD1 (5 bases). The CDR3 is 13 residues long. Germline V gives CDR1 KGHSH, CDR2 LQKENI. V shed 2 bases and J shed 4 bases, with 8 bases lying between them. CDR3 amino acids: CASSPGTGTEAFF. CDR3 in DNA: TGTGCCAGCTCACCAGGGACCGGCACTGAAGCTTTCTTT.

V gene TRBV27 combines with J gene TRBJ2-7, with 10 bases that match TRBD2. The CDR3 totals 16 residues. The J segment lost 0 bases and the V segment lost 3 bases, leaving 5 bases of the junction unmatched. Germline-derived CDR1 and CDR2 are MNHEY and SMNVEV (reference sequence). The DNA of the CDR3 is TGTGCCAGCAGTTTCACGACTAGCGGGTTCTCCTACGAGCAGTACTTC. Protein product: CASSFTTSGFSYEQYF.

The V gene is TRBV19, the J gene TRBJ2-3; D is unresolved. The CDR3 is made up of 12 amino acids. V was shortened by 1 base and J by 5 bases, with 4 bases between the two germline ends. Germline V CDR1 and CDR2: LNHDA, SQIVND (reference sequence). Here the CDR3 reads CASSIGGDTQYF. CDR3 nucleotides: TGTGCCAGTAGTATAGGGGGAGATACGCAGTATTTT.

This clone was detected once. The chain links TRBV29-1 to TRBJ2-5; possible D gene TRBD1, 6 bases. The CDR3 is 16 residues long. Per germline, CDR1 SQVTM and CDR2 ANQGSEA. V lost 0 bases and J 1 base, leaving 15 bases between the germline ends. The CDR3 spells CSVEDEQGPFQETQYF. As DNA, the CDR3 is TGCAGCGTTGAAGATGAGCAGGGGCCCTTCCAAGAGACCCAGTACTTC. Complete variable domain (other parts from reference TRBV29-1 and TRBJ2-5): SAVISQKPSRDICQRGTSLTIQCQVDSQVTMMFWYRQQPGQSLTLIATANQGSEATYESGFVIDKFPISRPNLTFSTLTVSNMSPEDSSIYLCSVEDEQGPFQETQYFGPGTRLLVL.

The V and J genes are TRBV4-1 and TRBJ2-1, with a possible D match to TRBD2 (6 bases). This CDR3 region has 15 residues. The V gene lost 0 bases and the J gene lost 3 bases, with 9 bases spanning the gap. Per germline, CDR1 MGHRA and CDR2 YSYEKL. In DNA form, the CDR3 reads TGCGCCAGCAGCCAAGAGGGGCGGGGCTACAATGAGCAGTTCTTC. The encoded protein is CASSQEGRGYNEQFF.

The chain carries TRBV5-1 and TRBJ2-1, with a possible D match to TRBD2 (6 bases). The CDR3 covers 14 residues. Deletions cut 4 bases from V and 8 bases from J, with 16 bases between. Looked up from germline, CDR1 is SGHRS and CDR2 is YFSETQ. The CDR3 bases are TGCGCCAGCAGCCCGGGACTCTTCAAGGATGAGCAGTTCTTC. This codes for CASSPGLFKDEQFF. The variable domain in full, with the rest retrieved from reference TRBV5-1 and TRBJ2-1, is KAGVTQTPRYLIKTRGQQVTLSCSPISGHRSVSWYQQTPGQGLQFLFEYFSETQRNKGNFPGRFSGRQFSNSRSEMNVSTLELGDSALYLCASSPGLFKDEQFFGPGTRLTVL.

This clone was recorded only once. V usage is TRBV29-1 and J usage is TRBJ2-7, with D perhaps TRBD1 or TRBD2 (5 bases each). The CDR3 consists of 12 residues. From germline, CDR1 is SQVTM and CDR2 ANQGSEA. Trimming removed 0 bases from V and 5 bases from J, with 8 bases in between. DNA of the CDR3: TGCAGCGTTGAAGAGGGGACCCACGAGCAGTACTTC. The encoded protein is CSVEEGTHEQYF.

The chain combines TRBV7-8 with TRBJ2-7, with unresolved D. This CDR3 contains 12 residues. Trimming left V 1 base short and J 5 bases short, with 6 bases between. CDR1 and CDR2 from the germline V gene are SGHVS and FQNEAQ. The CDR3 bases are TGTGCCAGCAGCTTAGGGGTGCACGAGCAGTACTTC. This sequence encodes CASSLGVHEQYF.

As regards this clone: A far larger clone is a single base away, which makes a read error likely. The J gene is TRBJ2-3, the V gene TRBV2, with D possibly TRBD2 on 7 matching bases. V was cut by 4 bases and J by 1 base, with 12 bases left in between. The CDR3 is 15 amino acids. Germline assignment: CDR1 SNHLY and CDR2 FYNNEI. The CDR3 DNA reads as TGTGCCAGCAGTGTGAAGGGGGGGCGCACAGATACGCAGTATTTT. Translation gives CASSVKGGRTDTQYF.

The genes are TRBV4-1 and TRBJ2-5, with D possibly being TRBD1 (6 bases). Looked up from germline, CDR1 is MGHRA and CDR2 is YSYEKL. The CDR3 is made up of 14 amino acids. Between the trimmed V and J ends, which lost 2 bases and 5 bases, there was a span of 12 bases. CDR3 DNA: TGCGCCAGCAGCCAACAGGGGTTTGAGGAGACCCAGTACTTC. Its translation: CASSQQGFEETQYF.

The chain is built from TRBV11-2 and TRBJ2-5; D is ambiguous. Germline V lookup: CDR1 SGHAT, CDR2 FQNNGV. This CDR3 region has 13 residues. V lost 4 bases and J 4 bases, leaving 10 bases between the germline ends. For the CDR3, the DNA is TGTGCCAGCAGCTCCCAAGGTAGAGAGACCCAGTACTTC. Protein sequence: CASSSQGRETQYF. The full variable domain, with the rest looked up from reference TRBV11-2 and TRBJ2-5, is EAGVAQSPRYKIIEKRQSVAFWCNPISGHATLYWYQQILGQGPKLLIQFQNNGVVDDSQLPKDRFSAERLKGVDSTLKIQPAKLEDSAVYLCASSSQGRETQYFGPGTRLLVL.

V is TRBV6-1 and J is TRBJ2-7; TRBD2 agrees at 16 bases. Looked up from germline, CDR1 is MNHNS and CDR2 is SASEGT. Trimming removed 4 bases from V and 5 bases from J; junction bases left unmatched: 11. The CDR3 is 18 amino acids. The CDR3 DNA follows: TGTGCCAGCAGTGCCCCGGGACTAGCGGGGGGGCTCGCCCACGAGCAGTACTTC. Its translation: CASSAPGLAGGLAHEQYF.

The V call is TRBV6-5, the J call TRBJ1-5, with TRBD1 identical over 7 bases. J gave up 2 bases and V 0 bases, and 1 base lay outside the gene matches. The germline gives CDR1 MNHEY, CDR2 SVGAGI. The CDR3 covers 15 residues. DNA for the CDR3: TGTGCCAGCAGTTACTCCACAGGGGGCAATCAGCCCCAGCATTTT. Protein sequence: CASSYSTGGNQPQHF.

The CDR3 nucleotides are TGTGCCAGCAGCTTTGGACGGGGGAACACTGAAGCTTTCTTT. Translation: CASSFGRGNTEAFF. This chain connects TRBV5-6 to TRBJ1-1, with D unclear. Looked up from germline, CDR1 is SGHDT and CDR2 is YYEEEE. Deletions cut 2 bases from V and 1 base from J, with 9 bases between. This CDR3 has 14 amino acids.

This rearrangement joins TRBV11-3 to TRBJ2-2; maybe TRBD2 (5 bases). CDR3 length: 16 amino acids. Germline CDR1 and CDR2: SGHNT and YENEEA. V gave up 5 bases and J gave up 2 bases, with 15 bases separating them. The DNA of the CDR3 is TGTGCCAGCAGCCCCTACCGGGGATTCAACACCGGGGAGCTGTTTTTT. Translating it yields CASSPYRGFNTGELFF.

This sequence joins TRBV13 and TRBJ1-2, with TRBD1 identical over 7 bases. The CDR3 covers 15 residues. V lost 5 bases to trimming and J lost 6 bases; unmatched junction nucleotides: 12. Germline V CDR1 and CDR2: PRHDT, FYEKMQ (reference sequence). The CDR3 reads CASSISGGVGDGYTF. In DNA form, the CDR3 reads TGTGCCAGCAGCATATCAGGGGGAGTGGGTGATGGCTACACCTTC.

V is TRBV9 and J is TRBJ2-6; no reliable D call. Per germline, CDR1 SGDLS and CDR2 YYNGEE. Trimming removed 0 bases at V and 0 bases at J, with 7 bases between. CDR3 length equals 16 residues. In DNA form, the CDR3 reads TGTGCCAGCAGCGTAGGGGAAACCTCTGGGGCCAACGTCCTGACTTTC. It is translated as CASSVGETSGANVLTF.

The chain employs TRBV9 and TRBJ2-3, with TRBD2 as a possible D gene (5 bases). The V gene lost 0 bases and the J gene lost 0 bases, with 8 bases spanning the gap. The V gene's germline CDR1 is SGDLS and CDR2 YYNGEE. CDR3 length: 15 residues. CDR3 amino acids: CASSVEGASTDTQYF. The CDR3 region has the DNA TGTGCCAGCAGCGTAGAGGGAGCTAGCACAGATACGCAGTATTTT.

The V gene is TRBV19, the J gene TRBJ2-1; 9 bases fit TRBD2. This CDR3 region has 14 residues. From germline, CDR1 is LNHDA and CDR2 SQIVND (reference sequence). The junction had 4 bases not matched to a gene; V was cut back by 9 bases and J by 1 base. The DNA for the CDR3 is TGTGCCAGCCTGGCGGGGGGGTCCTACAATGAGCAGTTCTTC. Its protein product is CASLAGGSYNEQFF.